The rows below give T cell receptor beta chains drawn from one sample of a study of response to subunit inactivated influenza vaccine. A single record per CDR3 protein comes from TCRdb applying MiXCR to the RT-PCR reads. The sample has approximately 700,000 distinct CDR3 sequences, approximately 14% seen once. The sample in question was PBMCs from blood, obtained about 14 days before vaccination. The origin of the receptors is a man in his fifties or sixties who received an inactivated influenza vaccine. Each CDR3 is given with its conserved first and last residue.

>TRBV12-3/TRBV12-4|TRBJ1-6
CASTLELSSPLHF
>TRBV30|TRBJ1-1
CAWRGGVLNTEAFF
>TRBV20-1|TRBJ2-5
CSASNSQETQYF
>TRBV7-9|TRBJ1-2
CASSSGQGQYSNYGYTF
>TRBV27|TRBJ1-5
CASISLPHQPQHF
>TRBV28|TRBJ2-5
CASSFLMVGSKAETQYF
>TRBV2|TRBJ1-1
CASSELQGIGTEAFF
>TRBV4-2|TRBJ2-1
CASSRDRGVGNEQFF
>TRBV7-2|TRBJ2-7
CASSQRSAGVVSGEQYF
>TRBV11-2|TRBJ2-1
CASSSFRDRGYNEQFF
>TRBV4-2|TRBJ2-3
CASSQRFSGGAQADTQYF
>TRBV20-1|TRBJ1-5
CSARDGGPNQPQHF
>TRBV6-2/TRBV6-3|TRBJ2-1
CASSGRGDNEQFF
>TRBV2|TRBJ1-5
CASKAGTGTTQPQHF
>TRBV2|TRBJ2-3
CASSKDRPTDTQYF
>TRBV3-1|TRBJ2-5
CASSPPSRGGAETQYF
>TRBV12-3/TRBV12-4|TRBJ2-1
CATSRATARDEQFF
>TRBV20-1|TRBJ1-1
CSASFRRLNTEAFF
>TRBV5-1|TRBJ1-6
CASSRDRVENNSPLHF
>TRBV20-1|TRBJ2-7
CSAQRAIGDYEQYF
>TRBV7-9|TRBJ1-1
CASSYLKAVYRDTEAFF
>TRBV29-1|TRBJ2-3
CSVDQNTDTQYF
>TRBV12-3/TRBV12-4|TRBJ1-1
CASSFGRAEAFF
>TRBV12-3/TRBV12-4|TRBJ2-1
CASSFSSGVYNEQFF
>TRBV12-3/TRBV12-4|TRBJ2-3
CASSLETSGLTDTQYF
>TRBV18|TRBJ2-2
CASTSGTANTGELFF
>TRBV5-1|TRBJ1-2
CASSLAKPGNGYTF
>TRBV5-6|TRBJ2-7
CASRRSWASGYYEQYF